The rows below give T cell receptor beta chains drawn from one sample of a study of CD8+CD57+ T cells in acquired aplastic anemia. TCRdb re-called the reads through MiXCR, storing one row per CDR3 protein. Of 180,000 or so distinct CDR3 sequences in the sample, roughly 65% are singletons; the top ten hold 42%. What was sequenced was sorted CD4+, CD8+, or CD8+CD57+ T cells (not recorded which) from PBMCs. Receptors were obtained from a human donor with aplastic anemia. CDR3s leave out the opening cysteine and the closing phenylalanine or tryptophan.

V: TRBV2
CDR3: ASSVSQSLQTQY

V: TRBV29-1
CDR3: SVRKSNMNTEAF

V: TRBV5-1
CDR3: ASSYRDRVGEQY

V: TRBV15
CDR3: ATSRDSRQGHTAGHT

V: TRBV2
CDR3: ASLPPRQGTNTGELF

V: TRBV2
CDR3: ASRTGGIETQY

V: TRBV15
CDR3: ATSRVEGPGYT

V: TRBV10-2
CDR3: ASSGLGTGSHEQY

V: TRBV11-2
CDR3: ASSLQILGRDTEAF

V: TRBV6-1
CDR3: ASSEFGSSSEQY

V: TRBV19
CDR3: ASSPEDRHFSYEQY

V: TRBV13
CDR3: ASSWAGSLYEQY

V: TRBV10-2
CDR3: ASSLRDLIYEQY

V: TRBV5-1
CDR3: ASSWAGTAEAF

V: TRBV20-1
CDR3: SGSGIADLNYGYT

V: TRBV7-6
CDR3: ASSNSRQGSGEKLF

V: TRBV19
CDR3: ASSIAKVATYEQY

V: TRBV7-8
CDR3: ARILVDYEQY

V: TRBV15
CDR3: ATSGTAGPAF

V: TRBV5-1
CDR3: ASSFAGSQNIQY

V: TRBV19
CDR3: ASSIGLMNQPQH

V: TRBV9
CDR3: ASSVGEGQPQH

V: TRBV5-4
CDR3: ASSWGGGSSYNEQF

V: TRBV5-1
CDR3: ASSSGTGGNQPQH

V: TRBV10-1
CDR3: ASSGRLAGVNEQF

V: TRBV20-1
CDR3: SARGTGLNGELF

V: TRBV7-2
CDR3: ASSRTGGEQY

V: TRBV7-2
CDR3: ASSLILASGGVQETQY

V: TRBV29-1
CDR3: SAAGLALEQY

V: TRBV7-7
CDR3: ASSLAGGRETQY

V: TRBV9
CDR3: ASSERGTANEQF

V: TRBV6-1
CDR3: ATSTGPRAYEQY

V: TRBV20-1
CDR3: SARGTGLAEAF

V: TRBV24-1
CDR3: ATSPGPEANEQF

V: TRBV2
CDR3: ASSVRDYERNTEAF

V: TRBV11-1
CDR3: ATRDSLTYEQY

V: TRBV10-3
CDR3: AISGTSGGSTDTQY

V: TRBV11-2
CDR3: ASSLEPRTDTQY

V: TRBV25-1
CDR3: ASSVERNTEVF

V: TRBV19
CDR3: ASSIVPGAVEVTQY

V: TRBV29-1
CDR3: SVDRQAHGYT

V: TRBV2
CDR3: ASAAGARRYEQY

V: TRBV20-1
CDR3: SAGPPAYSNQPQH

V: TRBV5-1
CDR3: ASSLDGQWNTEAF

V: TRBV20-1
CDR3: SASSRETQY

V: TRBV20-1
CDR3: SAERDTQETQY

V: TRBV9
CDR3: ASSVEVTGGTEAF

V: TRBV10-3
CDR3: AISTSGGTDTQY

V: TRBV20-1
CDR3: SAAQGDGYT

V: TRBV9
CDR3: ASSPRDSLYNEQF